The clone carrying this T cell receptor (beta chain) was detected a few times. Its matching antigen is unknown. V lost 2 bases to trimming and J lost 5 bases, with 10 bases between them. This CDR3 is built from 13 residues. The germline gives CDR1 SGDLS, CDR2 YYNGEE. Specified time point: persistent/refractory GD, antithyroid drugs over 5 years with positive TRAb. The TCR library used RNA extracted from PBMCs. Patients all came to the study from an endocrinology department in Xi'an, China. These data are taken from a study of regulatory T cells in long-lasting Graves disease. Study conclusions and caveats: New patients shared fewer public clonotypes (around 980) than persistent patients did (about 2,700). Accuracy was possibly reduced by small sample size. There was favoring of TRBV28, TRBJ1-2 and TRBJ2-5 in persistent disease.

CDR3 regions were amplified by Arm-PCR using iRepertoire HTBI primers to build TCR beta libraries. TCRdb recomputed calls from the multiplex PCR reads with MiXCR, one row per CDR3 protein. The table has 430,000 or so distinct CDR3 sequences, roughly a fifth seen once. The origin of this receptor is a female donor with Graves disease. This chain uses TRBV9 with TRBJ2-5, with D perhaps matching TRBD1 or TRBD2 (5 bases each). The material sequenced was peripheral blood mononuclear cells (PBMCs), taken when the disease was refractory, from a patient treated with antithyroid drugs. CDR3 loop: CASSVGVRETQYF. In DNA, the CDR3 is TGTGCCAGCAGCGTGGGGGTTCGGGAGACCCAGTACTTC.